The 3 T cell receptor beta chains presented below share a single source sample, sequenced in a study of CD8 T cells in Susac syndrome. cDNA came from roughly 0.5 to 1 ug RNA primed by random hexamers. TCRdb redid the calling of the immunoSEQ multiplex PCR reads with MiXCR, one entry per CDR3 protein. The sample yields some 200,000 distinct CDR3 sequences, 95% seen once. The specimen was CD4+ T cells from PBMCs. These receptors originate from a human donor with Susac syndrome.

This clonotype is a singleton in its sample. The chain couples TRBV9 to TRBJ1-1; D is ambiguous. The ends were cut back, 3 bases at V and 6 bases at J, with 15 bases in the middle. Germline CDR1 and CDR2: SGDLS and YYNGEE. CDR3 length: 14 amino acids. The CDR3, as DNA: TGTGCCAGCAGCGCGAGGCTTCTCGGCGCTGAAGCTTTCTTT. This codes for CASSARLLGAEAFF.

The rearrangement links TRBV29-1 to TRBJ2-7; no reliable D call. The V end was cut by 4 bases, the J end by 4 bases, with 14 bases between. The CDR3 consists of 13 residues. Germline V gene lookup returns CDR1 SQVTM and CDR2 ANQGSEA. Here the CDR3 DNA reads TGCAGCGTTGGACGGTTGGTCGGGTACGAGCAGTACTTC. This gives the protein CSVGRLVGYEQYF.

The rearrangement joins TRBV30 to TRBJ2-2, with D possibly TRBD1 on 5 matching bases. Germline V gene data show CDR1 as GTSNPN and CDR2 as SVGIG (reference sequence). Trimming left V 5 bases short and J 13 bases short, with 20 bases between. The CDR3 runs to 13 residues. In nucleotides, the CDR3 is TGTGCCTGGGGAGCTGGGCAGGGAATTGGGCTGTTTTTT. Protein: CAWGAGQGIGLFF.